The clone carrying this TCR beta chain was detected many times. This specimen belongs to a study of read filtering for tumor transcriptome and immune sequencing. Study context: Among patients, around 18 were male and some 15 female, aged about 45 to 85 (mean approximately 60). RNA-seq yielded only roughly 85 to 1,400 TCR reads, IR-seq about 4.05 to 11 million.

J lost 8 bases, V lost 0 bases, and 9 bases had no gene match. There are 15 residues in the CDR3. Germline V gene lookup returns CDR1 SQVTM and CDR2 ANQGSEA. From 300 to 400 ng of RNA, a library with molecular barcoded alpha/delta and beta/gamma adaptors was made. TCRdb analysed the reads with MiXCR anew, one entry per CDR3 protein. The repertoire has fewer than 25,000 distinct CDR3 sequences, approximately 23% of them found once; the top ten carry about 51%. The V call is TRBV29-1, the J call TRBJ1-2; 10 bases agree with TRBD1. This receptor was identified in a donor aged 40 or over with multiple myeloma. The material sequenced was a population of CD138-negative cells sorted from bone marrow. CDR3 in DNA: TGCAGCGTTGAAGATAAAAGACAGGGGGCGCGGGGCTACACCTTC. Residues: CSVEDKRQGARGYTF.